This T cell receptor beta chain was identified in a study of blood T cell repertoires in COVID-19. The germline gives CDR1 SGHDN, CDR2 FVKESK. CDR3 length: 15 residues. Unmatched junction bases numbered 6, after V lost 4 bases and J lost 2 bases. Here immunoSEQ multiplex PCR was the method, and the copy in TCRdb shows in-frame clones only, minus some. Counted here are fewer than 350,000 clones, over 80% occurring once; the ten biggest clones make up over 4%. Ages ranged from about 18 to 100 years, with residence in about 23 US areas. Clinical history as reported by participants underpinned cohort assignment.

The V gene is TRBV14, the J gene TRBJ2-3; TRBD1 aligns across 7 bases. The sequence came from a woman in her thirties with acute COVID-19. Specimen: PBMCs or T cells enriched from blood (not recorded which). Written as DNA, the CDR3 is TGTGCCAGCAGCCTAAGGGACAGATTCACAGATACGCAGTATTTT. Translated: CASSLRDRFTDTQYF.